This entry is about one TCR beta chain. Its antigen is undetermined. The V gene's germline CDR1 is MGHRA and CDR2 YSYEKL. Trimming removed 1 base from V and 7 bases from J, with 14 bases in between. The length of the CDR3 is 15 residues. The data were taken from a study of cytomegalovirus exposure and HLA in healthy donors. Study findings and constraints: Among TCR beta chains of equal frequency, HLA-associated ones were more clonally expanded in a later analysis. Researchers reported in a later analysis that a missense DCLRE1C variant was tied to TCR beta V- and J-gene trimming. Rarity held for most TCR sequences, but there were some public TCRs that occurred in many donors. Earlier findings revealed that most TCR beta V segments proved productive either about 87% or about 30% of the time.

The study ran its PCR with 60 Vbeta and 13 Jbeta primers. Sequencing was performed with immunoSEQ multiplex PCR; in TCRdb, only in-frame clones are kept and a portion is missing. The table shows 180,000 or so clones, with roughly 88% occurring only once. The source material was PBMCs. This clonotype originated in a man between 18 and 29 years old in good health and CMV-seropositive. The chain has TRBV4-1 and TRBJ1-5; D not certain. The CDR3 loop reads CASSQGGLSNQPQHF. CDR3 in DNA: TGCGCCAGCAGCCAAGGAGGACTGTCCAACCAGCCCCAGCATTTT.